A single sample is the source of the 22 T cell receptor beta chains below, sequenced in a study of blood T cells in healthy people across ages (dated by TCRdb to the mid-2010s). The method was 5' RACE. This sample was sequenced with an Illumina HiSeq 2500. A second PCR of roughly 6 to 11 cycles was run with a J-beta primer mix and a sample-barcoded 5' primer. TCRdb reworked the public reads: Q25 trimming with fastp, MiXCR clone assembly, productive beta chains retained. Rows are combined by CDR3 protein, so each entry shows the most common genes and DNA. For this sample there are 1,500,000 or so distinct CDR3 sequences; around 59% appear just once. Roughly 7% of the sample is taken by the ten largest. What was sequenced was blood. Every receptor here comes from a man between 18 and 29 years old in good health.

This clonotype occurred a few times. This rearrangement joins TRBV20-1 to TRBJ2-7; D gene uncertain. V lost 3 bases and J 3 bases, leaving 12 bases between the germline ends. CDR1 DFQATT and CDR2 SNEGSKA come from the germline V gene (reference sequence). This CDR3 has 13 residues. CDR3 loop: CSASGQLNYEQYF. For the CDR3, the DNA is TGCAGTGCTAGTGGGCAGCTCAACTACGAGCAGTACTTC.

The chain carries TRBV27 and TRBJ2-3; D is unresolved. Germline lookup yields CDR1 MNHEY and CDR2 SMNVEV (reference sequence). The V and J ends lost 5 bases and 4 bases respectively, with 13 bases between them. The CDR3 spans 14 residues. CDR3 region: CASSKPSRPDTQYF. The CDR3 nucleotides are TGTGCCAGCAGTAAACCTTCTAGGCCAGATACGCAGTATTTT.

The CDR3 DNA sequence: TGTGCCAGCAGCTTCTGGACTAGCGGGGGCCAAGAGACCCAGTACTTC. Translation gives CASSFWTSGGQETQYF. This rearrangement joins TRBV11-2 to TRBJ2-5, with 13 bases fitting TRBD2. The CDR3 sequence is 16 residues long. Germline CDR1 and CDR2: SGHAT and FQNNGV. V was pared by 3 bases and J by 1 base, with 2 bases of the junction left unmatched.

In this sample, this clonotype turned up a few times. The rearrangement joins TRBV9 to TRBJ2-7; a possible D gene is TRBD1 (6 bases). Germline lookup yields CDR1 SGDLS and CDR2 YYNGEE. V lost 4 bases to trimming and J lost 4 bases, with 15 bases between them. The CDR3 runs 14 residues. CDR3 sequence reads: CASSTEQGTYEQYF. The CDR3 DNA sequence: TGTGCCAGCAGCACCGAACAGGGAACGTACGAGCAGTACTTC.

This clonotype was seen more than once but under ten times. The chain uses TRBV29-1 and TRBJ1-3; possible D gene TRBD1, 6 bases. Trimming took off 0 bases at V and 7 bases at J, with 13 bases between the two ends. Germline V CDR1 and CDR2: SQVTM, ANQGSEA. The CDR3 totals 14 residues. The CDR3 coding sequence is TGCAGCGTTGAAGATCCCCTGGGGGCGAACACCATATATTTT. Translation: CSVEDPLGANTIYF.

This sequence joins TRBV6-1 and TRBJ1-2; possible D gene TRBD1, 5 bases. The CDR3 contains 14 residues. The V gene's germline CDR1 is MNHNS and CDR2 SASEGT. Trimming left V 7 bases short and J 2 bases short, with 14 bases between. Written as DNA, the CDR3 is TGTGCCAGCATTCTCGACAGCGACAACTATGGCTACACCTTC. This gives the protein CASILDSDNYGYTF.

V and J are TRBV5-1 and TRBJ1-1; perhaps TRBD1 as D (5 bases). From germline, CDR1 is SGHRS and CDR2 YFSETQ. V gave up 4 bases and J gave up 3 bases, with 16 bases separating them. This CDR3 has 15 amino acids. The CDR3 sequence: CASSMRGGGDTEAFF. The CDR3 DNA reads as TGCGCCAGCAGCATGAGGGGTGGAGGGGACACTGAAGCTTTCTTT. Drawing the rest from reference TRBV5-1 and TRBJ1-1, the complete variable domain is KAGVTQTPRYLIKTRGQQVTLSCSPISGHRSVSWYQQTPGQGLQFLFEYFSETQRNKGNFPGRFSGRQFSNSRSEMNVSTLELGDSALYLCASSMRGGGDTEAFFGQGTRLTVV.

The chain is built from TRBV12-3 or TRBV12-4 and TRBJ2-7, with D perhaps assigned TRBD1 or TRBD2 (5 bases each). The CDR3 runs to 15 residues. Trimming cost V 3 bases and J 0 bases, with 12 bases left between them. The CDR3 sequence is CASSLGEQASYEQYF. In DNA, the CDR3 is TGTGCCAGCAGTTTGGGGGAGCAGGCCTCCTACGAGCAGTACTTC.

This clonotype was seen a few times. The rearrangement uses TRBV29-1 and TRBJ2-5; D remains ambiguous. Germline lookup yields CDR1 SQVTM and CDR2 ANQGSEA. The V and J ends lost 0 bases and 5 bases respectively, with 13 bases between them. CDR3 length: 14 residues. The CDR3 coding sequence is TGCAGCGTTGAAGATCTTACTCTCAAGGAGACCCAGTACTTC. This gives the protein CSVEDLTLKETQYF.

For the CDR3, the DNA is TGTGCCAGCAGTTTACGGGGGGCGGCCTACAATGAGCAGTTCTTC. Its translation: CASSLRGAAYNEQFF. The chain carries TRBV12-3 or TRBV12-4 and TRBJ2-1; a weak D match, TRBD2 (7 bases). The CDR3 contains 15 residues. V dropped 2 bases and J dropped 2 bases, with 10 bases sitting between them.

This chain links TRBV12-3 or TRBV12-4 with TRBJ1-2; no definite D call. Trimming took off 4 bases at V and 7 bases at J, with 13 bases between the two ends. The length of the CDR3 is 13 residues. This CDR3 reads CASSSEVLGGYTF. The CDR3 DNA reads as TGTGCCAGCAGTTCCGAGGTATTAGGTGGCTACACCTTC.

The sample holds a few counts of this clonotype. V is TRBV6-5 and J is TRBJ2-3; 12 bases are a match to TRBD2. The CDR3 runs to 14 residues. Germline CDR1 and CDR2: MNHEY and SVGAGI. The V gene end was trimmed by 7 bases and the J gene end by 7 bases; junction bases not matched to a gene: 6. The CDR3 protein is CASTPSGGAYTQYF. CDR3 sequence (DNA): TGTGCCAGCACTCCTAGCGGGGGGGCATATACGCAGTATTTT.

The chain links TRBV27 to TRBJ1-1, with D uncertain. The CDR3 has 15 amino acids. Germline V gene lookup returns CDR1 MNHEY and CDR2 SMNVEV (reference sequence). V was shortened by 2 bases and J by 4 bases, with 14 bases between the two germline ends. CDR3 loop: CASSLIPGCCTEAFF. The CDR3 DNA reads TGTGCCAGCAGTTTAATCCCGGGGTGTTGCACTGAAGCTTTCTTT.

The chain has TRBV30 and TRBJ1-4, with D possibly TRBD1 on 5 matching bases. This CDR3 spans 15 amino acids. Trimming removed 0 bases from V and 5 bases from J, with 13 bases in between. The germline V gene has CDR1 GTSNPN and CDR2 SVGIG (reference sequence). CDR3 DNA: TGTGCCTGGAGTGTATCCGGGGCGACCAATGAAAAACTGTTTTTT. Protein: CAWSVSGATNEKLFF.

The V and J genes are TRBV11-2 and TRBJ2-5, with D uncertain. V shed 7 bases and J shed 5 bases, with 17 bases lying between them. This CDR3 has 14 amino acids. CDR1 SGHAT and CDR2 FQNNGV come from the germline V gene. Here the CDR3 DNA reads TGTGCCAGCAACTTGAATAGTGGGGTGGAGACCCAGTACTTC. Its protein product is CASNLNSGVETQYF.

V and J are TRBV20-1 and TRBJ1-6; unclear D gene. The V gene's germline CDR1 is DFQATT and CDR2 SNEGSKA (reference sequence). V dropped 4 bases and J dropped 10 bases, with 17 bases sitting between them. CDR3 size: 14 residues. This chain's CDR3 is CSAIPALGASPLHF. CDR3 bases: TGCAGTGCTATCCCGGCCCTCGGTGCCTCACCCCTCCACTTT.

This rearrangement joins TRBV27 to TRBJ1-2; D might be TRBD1 (6 bases). The CDR3 runs to 14 residues. CDR1 is MNHEY, CDR2 SMNVEV, per germline (reference sequence). The V end was cut by 3 bases, the J end by 5 bases, with 13 bases between. CDR3 residues: CASSFLTGAYGYTF. Written as DNA, the CDR3 is TGTGCCAGCAGTTTTCTCACGGGGGCTTATGGCTACACCTTC.

The rearrangement joins TRBV15 to TRBJ2-7; D unresolved. The CDR3 is 14 amino acids. V was pared by 3 bases and J by 3 bases, with 12 bases between. Germline V gene sequence: CDR1 LNHNV, CDR2 YYDKDF (reference sequence). CDR3 region: CATSRNTPNYEQYF. CDR3 nucleotides: TGTGCCACCAGCAGGAACACCCCAAACTACGAGCAGTACTTC.

The chain carries TRBV30 and TRBJ2-1, with TRBD1 as a possible D gene (7 bases). V was clipped by 8 bases and J by 3 bases, with 17 bases between them. CDR1 and CDR2 from the germline V gene are GTSNPN and SVGIG (reference sequence). CDR3 size: 14 residues. The CDR3 protein is CARAGGTFYNEQFF. In nucleotides, the CDR3 is TGTGCCCGGGCAGGGGGGACATTCTACAATGAGCAGTTCTTC.

The V gene is TRBV12-3 or TRBV12-4, the J gene TRBJ2-1, with D hard to call. The J call is doubtful: the DNA matches TRBJ2-7 better. This CDR3 spans 15 amino acids. The CDR3 coding sequence is TGTGCCAGCAGTTTGATGGAGAGCTCCTACAATGAGCAGTACTTC. Protein sequence: CASSLMESSYNEQYF.

The sample holds a few counts of this clonotype. The J gene is TRBJ2-5, the V gene TRBV28; TRBD2 matches at 10 bases. V lost 5 bases to trimming and J lost 4 bases; unmatched junction nucleotides: 10. CDR3 length equals 16 residues. The germline CDR1 and CDR2 sequences are MDHEN and SYDVKM. CDR3 loop: CASSPRTSGDGETQYF. CDR3 nucleotide sequence: TGTGCCAGCAGTCCCCGCACTAGCGGGGACGGAGAGACCCAGTACTTC.

A few counts support this clonotype. The chain carries TRBV3-1 and TRBJ1-2; 9 nucleotides agree with TRBD1. The V gene end was trimmed by 4 bases and the J gene end by 3 bases; junction bases not matched to a gene: 9. Germline V gene data show CDR1 as LGHDT and CDR2 as YNNKEL (reference sequence). This CDR3 region has 16 residues. DNA of the CDR3: TGTGCCAGCAGCCCCAACCCGGGACAGGGCTACTATGGCTACACCTTC. Protein: CASSPNPGQGYYGYTF.